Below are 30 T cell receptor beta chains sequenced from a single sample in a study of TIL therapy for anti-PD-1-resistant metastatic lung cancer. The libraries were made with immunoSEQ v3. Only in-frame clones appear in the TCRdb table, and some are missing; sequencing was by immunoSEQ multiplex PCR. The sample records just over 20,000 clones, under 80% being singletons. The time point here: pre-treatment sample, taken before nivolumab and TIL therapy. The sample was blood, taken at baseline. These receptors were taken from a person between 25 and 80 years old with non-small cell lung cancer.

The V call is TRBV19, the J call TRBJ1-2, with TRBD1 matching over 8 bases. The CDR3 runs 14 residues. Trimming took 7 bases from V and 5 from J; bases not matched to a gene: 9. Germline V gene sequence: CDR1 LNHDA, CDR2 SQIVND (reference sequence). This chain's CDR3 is CASTPDRAGYGYTF. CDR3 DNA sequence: TGTGCCAGTACCCCGGACAGGGCGGGTTATGGCTACACCTTC.

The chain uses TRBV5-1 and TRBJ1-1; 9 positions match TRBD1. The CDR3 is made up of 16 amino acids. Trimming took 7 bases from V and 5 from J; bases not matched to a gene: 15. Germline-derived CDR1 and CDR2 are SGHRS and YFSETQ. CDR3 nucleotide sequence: TGCGCCAGCGTACCAGGGGGACAGGGAATTCAAACTGAAGCTTTCTTT. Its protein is CASVPGGQGIQTEAFF.

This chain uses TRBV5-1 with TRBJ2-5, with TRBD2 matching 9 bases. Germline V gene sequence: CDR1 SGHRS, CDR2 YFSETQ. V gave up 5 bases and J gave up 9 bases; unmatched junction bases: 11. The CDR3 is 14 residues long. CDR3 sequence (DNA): TGCGCCAGCAGGCCCGCCGGGACTAGCACGGCCCAGTACTTC. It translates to CASRPAGTSTAQYF.

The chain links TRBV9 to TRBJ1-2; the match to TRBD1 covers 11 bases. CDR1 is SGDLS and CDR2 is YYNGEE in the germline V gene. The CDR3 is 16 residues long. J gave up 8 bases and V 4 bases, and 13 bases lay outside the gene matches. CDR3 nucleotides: TGTGCCAGCAGCCCTCGGACAGGGGGCCTCCCGGAAGGCTACACCTTC. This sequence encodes CASSPRTGGLPEGYTF.

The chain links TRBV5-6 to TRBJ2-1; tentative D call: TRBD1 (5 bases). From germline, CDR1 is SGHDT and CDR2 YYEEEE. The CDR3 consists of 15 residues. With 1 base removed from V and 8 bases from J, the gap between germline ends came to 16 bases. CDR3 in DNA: TGTGCCAGCAGCTTGTTGGCAGGGCTGGCGGATGAGCAGTTCTTC. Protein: CASSLLAGLADEQFF. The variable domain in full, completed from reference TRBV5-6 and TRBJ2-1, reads DAGVTQSPTHLIKTRGQQVTLRCSPKSGHDTVSWYQQALGQGPQFIFQYYEEEERQRGNFPDRFSGHQFPNYSSELNVNALLLGDSALYLCASSLLAGLADEQFFGPGTRLTVL.

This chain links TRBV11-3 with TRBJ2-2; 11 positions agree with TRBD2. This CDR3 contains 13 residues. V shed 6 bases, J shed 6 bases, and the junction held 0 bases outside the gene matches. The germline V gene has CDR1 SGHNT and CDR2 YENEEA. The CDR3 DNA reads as TGTGCCAGCAGACTAGCGGGAGCCGGGGAGCTGTTTTTT. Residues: CASRLAGAGELFF.

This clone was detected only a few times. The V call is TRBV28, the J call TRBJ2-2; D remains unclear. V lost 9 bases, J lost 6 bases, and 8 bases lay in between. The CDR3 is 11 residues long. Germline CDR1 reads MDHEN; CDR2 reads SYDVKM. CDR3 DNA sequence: TGTGCCAGTCTGGGTCCCGGGGAGCTGTTTTTT. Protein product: CASLGPGELFF.

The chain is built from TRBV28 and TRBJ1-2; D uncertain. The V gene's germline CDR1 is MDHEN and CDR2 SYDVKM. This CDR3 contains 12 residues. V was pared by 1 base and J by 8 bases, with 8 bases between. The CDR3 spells CASSLYSRGYTF. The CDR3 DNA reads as TGTGCCAGCAGTTTATACAGCAGAGGCTACACCTTC.

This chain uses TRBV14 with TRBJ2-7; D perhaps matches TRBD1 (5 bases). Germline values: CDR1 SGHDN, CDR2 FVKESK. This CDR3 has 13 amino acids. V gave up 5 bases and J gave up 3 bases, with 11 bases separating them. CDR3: CASSFDSVYEQYF. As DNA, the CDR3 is TGTGCCAGCAGCTTCGACAGCGTCTACGAGCAGTACTTC.

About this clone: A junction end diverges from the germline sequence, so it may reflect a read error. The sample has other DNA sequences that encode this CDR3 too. CDR3: CASSLFGRGTNYGYTF. For the CDR3, the DNA is TGCGCCAGCAGTTTATTCGGCAGGGGCACTAACTATGGCTACACCTTC. V and J are TRBV27 and TRBJ1-2; D is possibly TRBD1 (6 bases). Germline V gene lookup returns CDR1 MNHEY and CDR2 SMNVEV (reference sequence). The CDR3 sequence is 16 residues long.

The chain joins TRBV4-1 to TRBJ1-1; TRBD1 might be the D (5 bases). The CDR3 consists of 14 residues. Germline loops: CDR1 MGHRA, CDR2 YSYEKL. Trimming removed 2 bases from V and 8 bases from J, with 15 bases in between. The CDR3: CASSQPSGDREAFF. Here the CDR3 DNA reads TGCGCCAGCAGCCAACCCTCGGGGGATAGAGAAGCTTTCTTT.

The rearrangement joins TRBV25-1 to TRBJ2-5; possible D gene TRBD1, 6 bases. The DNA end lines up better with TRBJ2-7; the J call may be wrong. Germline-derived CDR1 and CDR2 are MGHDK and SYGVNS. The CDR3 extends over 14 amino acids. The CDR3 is CASSEYGRGYEQYF. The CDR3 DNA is TGTGCCAGCAGTGAATATGGCAGGGGATACGAGCAGTACTTC.

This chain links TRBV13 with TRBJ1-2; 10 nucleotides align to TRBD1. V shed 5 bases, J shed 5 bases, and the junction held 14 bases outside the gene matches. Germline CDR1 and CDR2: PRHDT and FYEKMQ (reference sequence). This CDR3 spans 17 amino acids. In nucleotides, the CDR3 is TGTGCCAGCAGCGAGGGACAGGGGCCGCCCCGGGGTTATGGCTACACCTTC. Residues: CASSEGQGPPRGYGYTF. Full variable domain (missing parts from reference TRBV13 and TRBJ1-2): AAGVIQSPRHLIKEKRETATLKCYPIPRHDTVYWYQQGPGQDPQFLISFYEKMQSDKGSIPDRFSAQQFSDYHSELNMSSLELGDSALYFCASSEGQGPPRGYGYTFGSGTRLTVV.

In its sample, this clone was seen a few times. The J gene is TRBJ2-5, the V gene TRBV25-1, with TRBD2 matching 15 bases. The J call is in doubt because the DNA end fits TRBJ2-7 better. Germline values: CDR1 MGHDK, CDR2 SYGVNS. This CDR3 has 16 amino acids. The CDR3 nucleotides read TGTGCCAGCGGAAAACCTGGGACTAGCGGGGGGTACGAGCAGTACTTC. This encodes CASGKPGTSGGYEQYF.

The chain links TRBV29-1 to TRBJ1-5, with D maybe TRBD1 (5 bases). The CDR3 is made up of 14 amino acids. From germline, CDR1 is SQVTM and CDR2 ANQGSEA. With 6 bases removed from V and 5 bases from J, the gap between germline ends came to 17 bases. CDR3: CSVGGDRVDQPQHF. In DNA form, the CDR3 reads TGCAGCGTGGGGGGGGATCGGGTGGATCAGCCCCAGCATTTT.

In nucleotides, the CDR3 is TGTGCCAGCAGAGGCCTCTTATCTCTGGGCACAGATACGCAGTATTTT. Translated: CASRGLLSLGTDTQYF. The chain carries TRBV28 and TRBJ2-3, with D unclear. CDR3 length: 16 amino acids. Between the trimmed V and J ends, which lost 6 bases and 1 base, there was a span of 17 bases. Germline assignment: CDR1 MDHEN and CDR2 SYDVKM.

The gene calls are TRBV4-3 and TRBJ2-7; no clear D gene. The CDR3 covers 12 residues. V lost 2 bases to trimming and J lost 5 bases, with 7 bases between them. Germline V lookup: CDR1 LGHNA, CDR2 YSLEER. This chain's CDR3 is CASSQSGDEQYF. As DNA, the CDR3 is TGCGCCAGCAGCCAAAGTGGCGACGAGCAGTACTTC.

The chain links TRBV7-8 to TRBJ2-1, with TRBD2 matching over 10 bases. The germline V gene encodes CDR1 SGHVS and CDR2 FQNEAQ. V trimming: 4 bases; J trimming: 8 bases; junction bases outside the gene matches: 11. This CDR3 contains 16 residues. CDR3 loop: CASSSRSGGAWDEQFF. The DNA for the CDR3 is TGTGCCAGCAGCTCACGAAGCGGGGGGGCATGGGATGAGCAGTTCTTC.

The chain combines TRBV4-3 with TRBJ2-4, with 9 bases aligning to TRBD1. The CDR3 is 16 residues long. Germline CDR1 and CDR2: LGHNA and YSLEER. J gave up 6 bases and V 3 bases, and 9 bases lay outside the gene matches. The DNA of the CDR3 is TGCGCCAGCAGCCAGGGCCCGGGACAGGGAGGAAACATTCAGTACTTC. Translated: CASSQGPGQGGNIQYF.

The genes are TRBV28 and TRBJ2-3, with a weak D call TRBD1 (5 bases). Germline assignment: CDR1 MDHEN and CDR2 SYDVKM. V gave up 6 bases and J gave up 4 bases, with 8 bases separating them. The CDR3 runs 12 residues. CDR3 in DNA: TGTGCCAGCAGCCTACAGGCAGATACGCAGTATTTT. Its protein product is CASSLQADTQYF.

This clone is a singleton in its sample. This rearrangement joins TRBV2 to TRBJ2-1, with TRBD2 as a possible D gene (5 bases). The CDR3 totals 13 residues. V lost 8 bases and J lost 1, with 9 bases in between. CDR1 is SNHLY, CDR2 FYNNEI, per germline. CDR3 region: CASGSVSYNEQFF. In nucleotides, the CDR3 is TGTGCCAGCGGTAGCGTGTCCTACAATGAGCAGTTCTTC.

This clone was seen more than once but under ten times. CDR3 nucleotide sequence: TGTGCCAGCACCTTCGGGGTGGGGGGCAATCAGCCCCAGCATTTT. Amino acid sequence: CASTFGVGGNQPQHF. This chain uses TRBV28 with TRBJ1-5; tentatively, D is TRBD1 (5 bases). The ends were cut back, 7 bases at V and 2 bases at J, with 15 bases in the middle. CDR1 is MDHEN, CDR2 SYDVKM, per germline. The CDR3 is 15 residues long.

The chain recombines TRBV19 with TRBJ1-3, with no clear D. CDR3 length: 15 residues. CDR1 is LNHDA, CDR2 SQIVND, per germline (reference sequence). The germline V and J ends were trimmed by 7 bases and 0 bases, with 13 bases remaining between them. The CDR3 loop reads CASTVDRYSGNTIYF. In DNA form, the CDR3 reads TGTGCCAGTACCGTCGACCGATACTCTGGAAACACCATATATTTT.

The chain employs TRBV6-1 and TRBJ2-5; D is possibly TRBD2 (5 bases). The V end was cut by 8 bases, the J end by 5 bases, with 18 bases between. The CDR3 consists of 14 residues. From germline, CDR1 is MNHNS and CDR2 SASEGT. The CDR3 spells CASQPGKGPETQYF. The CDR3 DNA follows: TGTGCCAGCCAGCCGGGAAAAGGTCCTGAGACCCAGTACTTC.

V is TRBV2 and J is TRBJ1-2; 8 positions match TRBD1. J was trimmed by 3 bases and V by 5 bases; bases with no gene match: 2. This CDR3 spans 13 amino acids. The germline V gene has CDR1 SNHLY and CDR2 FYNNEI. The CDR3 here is CASSLTGDYGYTF. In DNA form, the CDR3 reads TGTGCCAGCAGTTTGACAGGGGACTATGGCTACACCTTC.

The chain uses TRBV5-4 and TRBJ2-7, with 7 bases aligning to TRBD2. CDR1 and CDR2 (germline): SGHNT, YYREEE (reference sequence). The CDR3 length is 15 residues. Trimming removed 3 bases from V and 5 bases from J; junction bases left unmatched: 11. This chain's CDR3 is CASSSIGREYHEQYF. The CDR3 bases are TGTGCCAGCAGCTCTATTGGGCGGGAGTACCACGAGCAGTACTTC.

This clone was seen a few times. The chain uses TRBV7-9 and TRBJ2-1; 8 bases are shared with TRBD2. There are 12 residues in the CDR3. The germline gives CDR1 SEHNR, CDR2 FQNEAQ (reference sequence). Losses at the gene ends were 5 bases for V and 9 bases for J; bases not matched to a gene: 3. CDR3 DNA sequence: TGTGCCAGCAGCCGGGCGGGAGGTGAGCAGTTCTTC. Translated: CASSRAGGEQFF.

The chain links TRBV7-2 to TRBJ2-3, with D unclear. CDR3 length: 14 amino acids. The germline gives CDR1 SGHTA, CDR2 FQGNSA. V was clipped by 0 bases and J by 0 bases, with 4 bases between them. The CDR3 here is CASSLAHSTDTQYF. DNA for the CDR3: TGTGCCAGCAGCTTAGCGCACAGCACAGATACGCAGTATTTT.

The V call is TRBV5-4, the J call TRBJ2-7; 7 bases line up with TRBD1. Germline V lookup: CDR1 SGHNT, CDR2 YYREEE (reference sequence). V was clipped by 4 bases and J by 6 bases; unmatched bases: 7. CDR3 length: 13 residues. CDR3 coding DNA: TGTGCCAGCAGCCAGAGGGACAGCGTCGAGCAGTACTTC. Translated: CASSQRDSVEQYF.

Here the CDR3 reads CASSSPPRHEQFF. CDR3 in DNA: TGTGCCAGCAGCTCGCCCCCCCGTCATGAGCAGTTCTTC. The chain uses TRBV11-3 and TRBJ2-1; D ambiguous. V was trimmed by 4 bases and J by 8 bases, leaving 12 bases between them. This CDR3 region has 13 residues. The germline V gene has CDR1 SGHNT and CDR2 YENEEA.